This T cell receptor (beta chain) comes out of a study of T cells after yellow fever vaccination. Study observations and caveats: Bulk-population clonotypes that are abundant could appear as contaminants in FACS-sorted repertoires. A large majority of primary-vaccination clones showed up again after the booster (about 96% CD4, 75% to 90% CD8).

Germline V gene lookup returns CDR1 DFQATT and CDR2 SNEGSKA (reference sequence). The CDR3 loop spans 12 amino acids. V was pared by 4 bases and J by 4 bases, with 11 bases between. There are many counts of this clonotype. Its specificity is unknown. TCRdb independently ran MiXCR on the 5' RACE reads; one entry per CDR3 protein. The data hold a few hundred thousand distinct CDR3 sequences, with around 13% observed a single time. The sample in question was CD4+ T cells sorted from PBMCs, obtained 15 days after the yellow fever booster vaccination. The TCR was taken from a man between 18 and 29 years old who received the YFV17D yellow fever vaccine. The genes are TRBV20-1 and TRBJ2-7; D gene uncertain. This CDR3 reads CSAKTSSYEQYV. The DNA for the CDR3 is TGCAGTGCTAAAACCTCCTCGTACGAGCAGTACGTC.